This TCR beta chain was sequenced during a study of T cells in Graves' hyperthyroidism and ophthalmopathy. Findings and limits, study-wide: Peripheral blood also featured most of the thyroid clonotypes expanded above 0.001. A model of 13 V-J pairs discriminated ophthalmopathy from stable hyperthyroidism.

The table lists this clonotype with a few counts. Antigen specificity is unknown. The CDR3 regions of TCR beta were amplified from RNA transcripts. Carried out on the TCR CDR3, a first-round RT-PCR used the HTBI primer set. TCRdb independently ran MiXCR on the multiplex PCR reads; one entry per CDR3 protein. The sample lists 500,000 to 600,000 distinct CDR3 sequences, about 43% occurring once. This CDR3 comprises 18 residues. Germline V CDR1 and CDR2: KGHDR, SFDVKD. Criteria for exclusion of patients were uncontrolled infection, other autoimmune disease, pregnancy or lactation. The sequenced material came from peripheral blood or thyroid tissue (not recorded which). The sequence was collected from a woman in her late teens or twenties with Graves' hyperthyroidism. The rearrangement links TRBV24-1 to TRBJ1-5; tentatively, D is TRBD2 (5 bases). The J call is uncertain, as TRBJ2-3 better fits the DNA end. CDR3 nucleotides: TGTGCCACCAGTGACCCATCCTTCGAGGGTTCTAGCACAGATACGCAGTATTTT. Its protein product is CATSDPSFEGSSTDTQYF.